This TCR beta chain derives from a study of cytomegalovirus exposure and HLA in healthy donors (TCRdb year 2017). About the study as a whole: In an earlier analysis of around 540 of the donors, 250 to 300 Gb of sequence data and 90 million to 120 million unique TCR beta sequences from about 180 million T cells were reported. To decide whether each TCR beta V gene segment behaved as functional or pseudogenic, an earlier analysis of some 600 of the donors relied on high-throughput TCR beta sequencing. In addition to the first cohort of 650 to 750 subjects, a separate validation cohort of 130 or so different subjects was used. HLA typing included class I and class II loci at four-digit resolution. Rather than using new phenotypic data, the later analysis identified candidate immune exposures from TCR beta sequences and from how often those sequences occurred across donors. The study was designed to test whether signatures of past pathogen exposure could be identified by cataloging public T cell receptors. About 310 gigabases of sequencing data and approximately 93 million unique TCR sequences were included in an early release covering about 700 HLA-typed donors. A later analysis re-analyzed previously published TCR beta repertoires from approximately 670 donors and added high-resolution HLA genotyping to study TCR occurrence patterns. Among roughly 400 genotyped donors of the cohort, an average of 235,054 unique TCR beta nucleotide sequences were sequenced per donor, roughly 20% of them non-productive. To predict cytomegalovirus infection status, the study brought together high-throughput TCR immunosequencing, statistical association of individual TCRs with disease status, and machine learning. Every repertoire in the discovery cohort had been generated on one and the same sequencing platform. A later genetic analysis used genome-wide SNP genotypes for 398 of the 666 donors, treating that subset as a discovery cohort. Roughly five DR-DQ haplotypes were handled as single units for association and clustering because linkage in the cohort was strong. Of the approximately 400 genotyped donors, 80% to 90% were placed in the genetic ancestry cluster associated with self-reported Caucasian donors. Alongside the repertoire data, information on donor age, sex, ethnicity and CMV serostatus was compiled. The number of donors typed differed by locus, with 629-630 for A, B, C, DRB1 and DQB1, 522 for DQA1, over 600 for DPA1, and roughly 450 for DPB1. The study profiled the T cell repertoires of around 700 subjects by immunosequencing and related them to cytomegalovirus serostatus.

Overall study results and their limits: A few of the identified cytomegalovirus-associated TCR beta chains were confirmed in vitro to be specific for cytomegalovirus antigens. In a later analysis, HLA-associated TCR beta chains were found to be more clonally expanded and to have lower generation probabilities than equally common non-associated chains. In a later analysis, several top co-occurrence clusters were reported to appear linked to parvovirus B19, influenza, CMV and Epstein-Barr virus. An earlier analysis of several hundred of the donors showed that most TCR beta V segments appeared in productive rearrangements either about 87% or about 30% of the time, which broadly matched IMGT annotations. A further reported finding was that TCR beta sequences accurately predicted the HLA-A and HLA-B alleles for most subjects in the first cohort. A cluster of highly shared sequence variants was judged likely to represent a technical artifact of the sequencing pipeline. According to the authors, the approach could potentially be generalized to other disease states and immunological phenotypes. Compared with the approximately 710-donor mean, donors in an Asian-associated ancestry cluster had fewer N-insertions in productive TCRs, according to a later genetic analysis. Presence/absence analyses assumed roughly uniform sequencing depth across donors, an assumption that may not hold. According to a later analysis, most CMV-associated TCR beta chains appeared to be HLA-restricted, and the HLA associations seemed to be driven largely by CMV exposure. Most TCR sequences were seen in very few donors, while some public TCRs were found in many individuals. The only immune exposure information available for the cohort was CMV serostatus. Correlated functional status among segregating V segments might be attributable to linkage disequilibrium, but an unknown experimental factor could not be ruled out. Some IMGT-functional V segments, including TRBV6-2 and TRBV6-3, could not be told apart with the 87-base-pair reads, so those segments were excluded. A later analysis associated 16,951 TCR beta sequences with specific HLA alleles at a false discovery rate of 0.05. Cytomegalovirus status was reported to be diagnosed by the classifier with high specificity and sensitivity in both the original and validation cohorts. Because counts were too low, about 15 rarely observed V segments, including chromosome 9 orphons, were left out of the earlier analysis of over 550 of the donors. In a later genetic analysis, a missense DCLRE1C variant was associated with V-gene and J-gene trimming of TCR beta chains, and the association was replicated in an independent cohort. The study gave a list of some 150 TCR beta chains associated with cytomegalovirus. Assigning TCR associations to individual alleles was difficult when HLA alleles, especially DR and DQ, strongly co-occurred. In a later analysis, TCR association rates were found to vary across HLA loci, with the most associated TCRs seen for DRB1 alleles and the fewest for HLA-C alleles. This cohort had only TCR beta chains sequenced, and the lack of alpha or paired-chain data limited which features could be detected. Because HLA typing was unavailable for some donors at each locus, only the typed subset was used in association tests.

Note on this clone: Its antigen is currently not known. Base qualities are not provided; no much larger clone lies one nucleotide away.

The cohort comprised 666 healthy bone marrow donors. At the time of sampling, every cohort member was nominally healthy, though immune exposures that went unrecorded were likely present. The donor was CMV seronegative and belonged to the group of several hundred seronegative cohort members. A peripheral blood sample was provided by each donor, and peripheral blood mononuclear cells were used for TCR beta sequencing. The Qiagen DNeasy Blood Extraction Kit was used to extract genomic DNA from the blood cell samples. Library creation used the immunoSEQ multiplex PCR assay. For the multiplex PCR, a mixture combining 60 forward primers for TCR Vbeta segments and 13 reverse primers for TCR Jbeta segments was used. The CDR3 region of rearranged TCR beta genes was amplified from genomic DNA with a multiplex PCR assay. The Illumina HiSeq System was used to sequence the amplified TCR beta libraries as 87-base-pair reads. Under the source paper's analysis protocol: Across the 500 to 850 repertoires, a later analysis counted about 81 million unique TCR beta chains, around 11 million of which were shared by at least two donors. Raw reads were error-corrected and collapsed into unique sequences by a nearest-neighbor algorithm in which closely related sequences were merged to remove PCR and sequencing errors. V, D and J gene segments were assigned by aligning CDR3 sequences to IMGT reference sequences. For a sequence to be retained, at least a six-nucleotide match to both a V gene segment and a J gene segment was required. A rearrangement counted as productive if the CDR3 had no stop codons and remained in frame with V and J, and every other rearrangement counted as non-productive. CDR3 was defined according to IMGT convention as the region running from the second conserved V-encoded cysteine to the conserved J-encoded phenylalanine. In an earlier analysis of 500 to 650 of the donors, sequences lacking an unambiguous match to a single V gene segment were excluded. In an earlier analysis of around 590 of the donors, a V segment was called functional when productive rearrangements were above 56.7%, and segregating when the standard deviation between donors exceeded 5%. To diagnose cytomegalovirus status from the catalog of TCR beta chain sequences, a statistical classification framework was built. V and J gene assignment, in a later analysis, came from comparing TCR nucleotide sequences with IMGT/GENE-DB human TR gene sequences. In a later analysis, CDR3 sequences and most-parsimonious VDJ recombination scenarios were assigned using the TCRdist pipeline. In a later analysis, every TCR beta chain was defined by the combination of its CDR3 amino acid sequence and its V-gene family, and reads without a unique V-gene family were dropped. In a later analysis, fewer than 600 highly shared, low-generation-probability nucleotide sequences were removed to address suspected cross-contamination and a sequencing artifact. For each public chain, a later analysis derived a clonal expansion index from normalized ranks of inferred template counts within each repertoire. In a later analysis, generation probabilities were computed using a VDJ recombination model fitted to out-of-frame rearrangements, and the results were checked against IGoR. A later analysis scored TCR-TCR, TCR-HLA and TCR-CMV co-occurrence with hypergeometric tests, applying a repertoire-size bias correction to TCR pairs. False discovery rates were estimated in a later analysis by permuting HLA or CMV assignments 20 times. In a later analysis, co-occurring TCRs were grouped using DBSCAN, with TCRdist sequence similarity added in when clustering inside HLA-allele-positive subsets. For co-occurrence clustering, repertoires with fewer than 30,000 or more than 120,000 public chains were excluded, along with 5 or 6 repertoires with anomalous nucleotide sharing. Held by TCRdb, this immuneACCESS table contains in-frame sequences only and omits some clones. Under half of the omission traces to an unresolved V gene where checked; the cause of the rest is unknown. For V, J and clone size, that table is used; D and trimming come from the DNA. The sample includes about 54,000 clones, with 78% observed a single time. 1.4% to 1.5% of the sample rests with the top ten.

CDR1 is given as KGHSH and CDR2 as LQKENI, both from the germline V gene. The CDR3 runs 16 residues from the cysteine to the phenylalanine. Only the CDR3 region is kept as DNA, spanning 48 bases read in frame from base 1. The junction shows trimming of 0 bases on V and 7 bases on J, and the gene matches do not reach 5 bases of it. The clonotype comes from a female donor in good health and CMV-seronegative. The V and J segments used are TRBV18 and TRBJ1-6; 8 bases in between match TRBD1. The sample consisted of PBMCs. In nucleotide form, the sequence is TGTGCCAGCTCACCACCCGGGACAGGAAGCAATTCACCCCTCCACTTT. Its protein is CASSPPGTGSNSPLHF. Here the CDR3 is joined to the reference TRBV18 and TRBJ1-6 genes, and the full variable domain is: NAGVMQNPRHLVRRRGQEARLRCSPMKGHSHVYWYRQLPEEGLKFMVYLQKENIIDESGMPKERFSAEFPKEGPSILRIQQVVRGDSAAYFCASSPPGTGSNSPLHFGNGTRLTVT.